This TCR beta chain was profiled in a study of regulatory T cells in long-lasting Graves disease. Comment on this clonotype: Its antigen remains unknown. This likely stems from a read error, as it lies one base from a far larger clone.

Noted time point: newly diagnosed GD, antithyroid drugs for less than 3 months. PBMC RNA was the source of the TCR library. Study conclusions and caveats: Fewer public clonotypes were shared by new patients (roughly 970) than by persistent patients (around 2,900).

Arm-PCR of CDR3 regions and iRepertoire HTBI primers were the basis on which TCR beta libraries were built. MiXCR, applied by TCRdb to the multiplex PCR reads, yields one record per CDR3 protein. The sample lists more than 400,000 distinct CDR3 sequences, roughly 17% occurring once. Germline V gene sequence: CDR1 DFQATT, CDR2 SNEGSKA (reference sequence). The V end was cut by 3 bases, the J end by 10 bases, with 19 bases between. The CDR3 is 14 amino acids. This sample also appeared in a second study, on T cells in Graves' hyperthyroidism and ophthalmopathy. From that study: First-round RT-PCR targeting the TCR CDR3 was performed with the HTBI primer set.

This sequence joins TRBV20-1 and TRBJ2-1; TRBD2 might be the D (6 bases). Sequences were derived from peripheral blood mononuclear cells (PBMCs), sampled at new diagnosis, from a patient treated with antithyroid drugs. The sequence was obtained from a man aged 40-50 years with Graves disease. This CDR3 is CSASDRGGPYEQFF. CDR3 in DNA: TGCAGTGCTAGCGACCGGGGAGGCCCCTACGAGCAGTTCTTC.